This T cell receptor (beta chain) was captured in a study of blood T cell repertoires in COVID-19. Authors' data handling: Reference gene primers were amplified, and this amplification served to estimate nucleated cell counts. The assay was immunoSEQ multiplex PCR, and TCRdb's table has in-frame clones only and misses some. V, J and clone size are taken as reported in that table, and D and trimming were inferred from the DNA itself. The sample holds roughly 570,000 clones, roughly nine tenths seen once. Seattle participants joined during active infection and were tracked over time. Germline values: CDR1 SGDLS, CDR2 YYNGEE. Between the trimmed V and J ends, which lost 0 bases and 1 base, there was a span of 10 bases. This CDR3 has 15 amino acids.

The chain carries TRBV9 and TRBJ1-2; D gene uncertain. The TCR was taken from a woman aged 45-65 years with COVID-19, enrolled during active disease. Sequenced sample: peripheral blood. The CDR3 nucleotides read TGTGCCAGCAGCGTAGGGGCCGGCAGTAACTATGGCTACACCTTC. Translation: CASSVGAGSNYGYTF.